Below, 25 T cell receptor beta chains from the same sample are listed, as sequenced in a study of shared clonotypes between healthy human individuals. The repertoire was sequenced with immunoSEQ multiplex PCR; TCRdb's copy has only in-frame clones and lacks some. The profile covers 850,000 to 1,200,000 clones, with about 70% appearing a single time and about 1.5% taken by the ten largest. Sequencing used memory CD4+ T cells sorted from blood. Subset described: CD45RA-negative fraction. These receptors were collected from a man aged 18 to 30 in good health.

The chain couples TRBV5-1 to TRBJ1-6, with 9 nucleotides matching TRBD1. The CDR3 loop spans 16 amino acids. The germline V gene encodes CDR1 SGHRS and CDR2 YFSETQ. Trimming took 4 bases from V and 9 from J; bases not matched to a gene: 11. CDR3: CASSTGGQGRGSPLHF. Written as DNA, the CDR3 is TGCGCCAGCAGCACTGGAGGACAGGGGAGGGGTTCACCCCTCCACTTT.

This sequence joins TRBV11-2 and TRBJ1-4; possible D gene TRBD1, 6 bases. Looked up from germline, CDR1 is SGHAT and CDR2 is FQNNGV. CDR3 length equals 15 residues. V lost 4 bases to trimming and J lost 2 bases, with 11 bases between them. This chain's CDR3 is CASSSRGGTNEKLFF. The DNA for the CDR3 is TGTGCCAGCAGCTCCCGAGGGGGTACTAATGAAAAACTGTTTTTT.

This clone appeared once. This chain uses TRBV9 with TRBJ2-1; 10 bases map to TRBD1. Trimming at V came to 4 bases and at J to 6 bases, leaving 10 bases not matched to a gene. Germline V lookup: CDR1 SGDLS, CDR2 YYNGEE. The CDR3 runs to 16 residues. CDR3: CASSRPGTGVFNEQFF. In DNA form, the CDR3 reads TGTGCCAGCAGCCGCCCCGGGACAGGGGTTTTCAATGAGCAGTTCTTC.

Ten or more counts support this clone. This chain joins TRBV18 and TRBJ2-1; 8 bases line up with TRBD1. This CDR3 is built from 16 residues. The V gene's germline CDR1 is KGHSH and CDR2 LQKENI. The trim removed 6 bases at V and 8 bases at J, leaving 15 bases unmatched. Here the CDR3 reads CASSRLLDRETDEQFF. The DNA for the CDR3 is TGTGCCAGCTCGCGCCTCTTGGACAGGGAGACAGATGAGCAGTTCTTC.

This clone occurred once. The chain combines TRBV9 with TRBJ2-1; D call uncertain. Germline V gene data show CDR1 as SGDLS and CDR2 as YYNGEE. The CDR3 runs to 12 residues. Deletions cut 1 base from V and 5 bases from J, with 4 bases between. The CDR3 nucleotides read TGTGCCAGCAGCGTATTGAACAATGAGCAGTTCTTC. It encodes CASSVLNNEQFF.

This CDR3 reads CASSVASATRGQDTQYF. CDR3 DNA sequence: TGTGCCAGCAGCGTAGCATCCGCGACACGTGGCCAGGATACGCAGTATTTT. The rearrangement links TRBV9 to TRBJ2-3; D gene ambiguous. This CDR3 contains 17 residues. Germline V gives CDR1 SGDLS, CDR2 YYNGEE. Between the trimmed V and J ends, which lost 0 bases and 6 bases, there was a span of 20 bases. Using reference TRBV9 and TRBJ2-3 for the parts outside the CDR3, the full variable domain is DSGVTQTPKHLITATGQRVTLRCSPRSGDLSVYWYQQSLDQGLQFLIQYYNGEERAKGNILERFSAQQFPDLHSELNLSSLELGDSALYFCASSVASATRGQDTQYFGPGTRLTVL.

The chain carries TRBV4-1 and TRBJ2-3, with 10 bases lining up with TRBD2. Per the germline V gene, CDR1 is MGHRA and CDR2 is YSYEKL. There are 15 residues in the CDR3. Losses at the gene ends were 8 bases for V and 2 bases for J; bases not matched to a gene: 7. The CDR3 DNA follows: TGCGCCAGCTCCCGGACTAGCGGCTTCACAGATACGCAGTATTTT. It translates to CASSRTSGFTDTQYF.

CDR3 DNA: TGCAGCGTTGAGGCCGGGACTGGAAACACCATATATTTT. It encodes CSVEAGTGNTIYF. The chain couples TRBV29-1 to TRBJ1-3; D remains ambiguous. V lost 3 bases, J lost 2 bases, and 8 bases lay in between. The CDR3 runs 13 residues. CDR1 is SQVTM, CDR2 ANQGSEA, per germline.

This clone appeared a few times. The rearrangement links TRBV6-6 to TRBJ1-5; D is ambiguous. Trimming cost V 2 bases and J 4 bases, with 6 bases left between them. CDR1 and CDR2 from the germline V gene are MNHNY and SVGAGI (reference sequence). There are 13 residues in the CDR3. CDR3 amino acids: CASSYESNQPQHF. The CDR3 DNA reads as TGTGCCAGCAGTTACGAATCTAATCAGCCCCAGCATTTT.

The chain employs TRBV6-6 and TRBJ2-7; TRBD1 might be the D (6 bases). Germline loops: CDR1 MNHNY, CDR2 SVGAGI (reference sequence). Trimming removed 7 bases at V and 4 bases at J, with 17 bases between. The CDR3 contains 14 residues. The CDR3, as DNA: TGTGCCAGCACCCAGGGGATAGGCGCTTACGAGCAGTACTTC. Residues: CASTQGIGAYEQYF.

V usage is TRBV20-1 and J usage is TRBJ1-2, with unresolved D. Germline V gives CDR1 DFQATT, CDR2 SNEGSKA (reference sequence). V was clipped by 6 bases and J by 5 bases, with 10 bases between them. This CDR3 spans 11 amino acids. The CDR3 is CSAIPQYGYTF. CDR3 sequence (DNA): TGCAGTGCAATACCGCAGTATGGCTACACCTTC.

The J gene is TRBJ1-3, the V gene TRBV7-2, with TRBD1 matching over 10 bases. Germline lookup yields CDR1 SGHTA and CDR2 FQGNSA. V trimming: 2 bases; J trimming: 2 bases; junction bases outside the gene matches: 3. This CDR3 has 16 amino acids. The CDR3 coding sequence is TGTGCCAGCAGCTTATCGGGACAGGGGACTGGAAACACCATATATTTT. Translated, it gives CASSLSGQGTGNTIYF.

V and J are TRBV30 and TRBJ2-7; maybe TRBD1 (5 bases). The CDR3 is made up of 16 amino acids. Germline CDR1 GTSNPN, CDR2 SVGIG (reference sequence). Trimming left V 0 bases short and J 4 bases short, with 19 bases between. The CDR3 here is CAWSVRVTESLYEQYF. The CDR3 DNA is TGTGCCTGGAGTGTACGGGTGACAGAGTCTCTATACGAGCAGTACTTC.

In regard to this clone: This likely comes from a read error, as the CDR3 has no conserved phenylalanine or tryptophan at its end. The rearrangement joins TRBV7-9 to TRBJ2-7; 7 positions agree with TRBD2. Per germline, CDR1 SEHNR and CDR2 FQNEAQ (reference sequence). This CDR3 region has 13 residues. The V and J ends lost 2 bases and 6 bases, in that order; junction bases with no gene match: 4. The CDR3 DNA reads TGTGCCAGCAGCTTACCAGCTAGCGGCGAGCAGTACCTC. It yields the protein CASSLPASGEQYL.

The chain uses TRBV5-4 and TRBJ1-1, with D unresolved. The length of the CDR3 is 15 residues. The germline V gene has CDR1 SGHNT and CDR2 YYREEE (reference sequence). Trimming left V 0 bases short and J 0 bases short, with 9 bases between. For the CDR3, the DNA is TGTGCCAGCAGCTTGGACTGGGCCCTGAACACTGAAGCTTTCTTT. Its protein is CASSLDWALNTEAFF.

The rearrangement links TRBV10-1 to TRBJ1-6; D is undetermined. Per germline, CDR1 WNHNN and CDR2 SYGVQD (reference sequence). The CDR3 consists of 14 residues. Trimming left V 3 bases short and J 6 bases short, with 9 bases between. The CDR3 reads CASSDEGSNSPLHF. The CDR3 bases are TGCGCCAGCAGTGATGAGGGTAGTAATTCACCCCTCCACTTT.

V is TRBV28 and J is TRBJ1-6, with D unresolved. Trimming pared 6 bases from V and 3 bases from J, leaving 9 bases between. CDR1 and CDR2 from the germline V gene are MDHEN and SYDVKM. The length of the CDR3 is 14 residues. The DNA of the CDR3 is TGTGCCAGCAGATTAGCAGGCTATAATTCACCCCTCCACTTT. Translated: CASRLAGYNSPLHF. The full variable domain, rest sourced from reference TRBV28 and TRBJ1-6, is DVKVTQSSRYLVKRTGEKVFLECVQDMDHENMFWYRQDPGLGLRLIYFSYDVKMKEKGDIPEGYSVSREKKERFSLILESASTNQTSMYLCASRLAGYNSPLHFGNGTRLTVT.

This sequence joins TRBV18 and TRBJ1-3, with D hard to call. Germline CDR1 KGHSH, CDR2 LQKENI. CDR3 length: 13 amino acids. The V and J ends lost 5 bases and 0 bases respectively, with 5 bases between them. CDR3 amino acids: CASSAASGNTIYF. For the CDR3, the DNA is TGTGCCAGCTCAGCAGCCTCTGGAAACACCATATATTTT. Using reference TRBV18 and TRBJ1-3 for the parts outside the CDR3, the full variable domain is NAGVMQNPRHLVRRRGQEARLRCSPMKGHSHVYWYRQLPEEGLKFMVYLQKENIIDESGMPKERFSAEFPKEGPSILRIQQVVRGDSAAYFCASSAASGNTIYFGEGSWLTVV.

This clone was seen just once. The chain has TRBV5-8 and TRBJ2-4; 7 bases map to TRBD1. V gave up 5 bases and J gave up 6 bases; unmatched junction bases: 5. This CDR3 contains 13 residues. CDR1 SGHTS and CDR2 YDEGEE come from the germline V gene. The CDR3 DNA reads TGTGCCAGCAGTTACCGACAGGGAAACATTCAGTACTTC. Its protein is CASSYRQGNIQYF.

The sample holds many counts of this clone. Different DNA sequences within this sample yield the same CDR3. This chain connects TRBV19 to TRBJ1-5; 7 positions match TRBD1. Germline V gives CDR1 LNHDA, CDR2 SQIVND (reference sequence). The V and J ends lost 5 bases and 2 bases, in that order; junction bases with no gene match: 3. The CDR3 spans 14 residues. Here the CDR3 reads CASSRTGGNQPQHF. CDR3 DNA sequence: TGTGCCAGTAGTCGAACAGGGGGCAATCAGCCCCAGCATTTT.

As to this clone: This sample also contains other DNA sequences that code for the same CDR3. This rearrangement joins TRBV5-1 to TRBJ1-2, with D possibly matching TRBD1 (5 bases). Trimming cost V 0 bases and J 3 bases, with 12 bases left between them. Per the germline V gene, CDR1 is SGHRS and CDR2 is YFSETQ. The CDR3 is 15 residues long. The CDR3 bases are TGCGCCAGCAGCTTGGCACCACAGGTCGACTATGGCTACACCTTC. Amino acid sequence: CASSLAPQVDYGYTF.

With respect to this clone: The sample holds other DNA sequences that translate to the same CDR3. The rearrangement links TRBV9 to TRBJ2-3; D assignment may be TRBD1 or TRBD2 (5 bases each). Germline CDR1 SGDLS, CDR2 YYNGEE. Trimming took 2 bases from V and 1 from J, leaving 8 bases between them. The CDR3 is 14 residues long. CDR3 bases: TGTGCCAGCAGCGTCGGGACCGGCACAGATACGCAGTATTTT. Amino acids: CASSVGTGTDTQYF.

The J gene is TRBJ2-5, the V gene TRBV11-2; 10 bases are shared with TRBD2. The germline gives CDR1 SGHAT, CDR2 FQNNGV. The trim removed 6 bases at V and 4 bases at J, leaving 8 bases unmatched. The CDR3 length is 15 residues. The CDR3 coding sequence is TGTGCCAGCAGAGTAGCGGGGGGCCGGGGAGAGACCCAGTACTTC. As protein: CASRVAGGRGETQYF.

The J gene is TRBJ2-7, the V gene TRBV9, with D unresolved. Germline loops: CDR1 SGDLS, CDR2 YYNGEE. CDR3 length: 16 amino acids. V dropped 4 bases and J dropped 3 bases, with 20 bases sitting between them. The CDR3 protein is CASSLDVGSPYYEQYF. The CDR3 nucleotides are TGTGCCAGCAGCCTGGATGTGGGGTCCCCCTACTACGAGCAGTACTTC.

This clone was counted once. V is TRBV15 and J is TRBJ2-3; 8 bases map to TRBD2. Germline V CDR1 and CDR2: LNHNV, YYDKDF (reference sequence). J was trimmed by 8 bases and V by 1 base; bases with no gene match: 11. This CDR3 spans 16 amino acids. In DNA form, the CDR3 reads TGTGCCACCAGCAGAGGGTCGGGAGGGGCCGATGGTACGCAGTATTTT. This gives the protein CATSRGSGGADGTQYF.